The 23 T cell receptor beta chains below all came from one sample that was sequenced in a study of cytomegalovirus exposure and HLA in healthy donors. This PCR relied on a set of 60 Vbeta primers and 13 Jbeta primers. The repertoire was sequenced with immunoSEQ multiplex PCR; TCRdb's copy has only in-frame clones and lacks some. The table includes about 170,000 clones, roughly 85% detected once. Sequenced: PBMCs. These receptors came from a male donor in good health and CMV-seronegative.

The CDR3 coding sequence is TGCGCCAGCAGCCAAGCCAGGGGCAGCGTCGACTATGGCTACACCTTC. This sequence encodes CASSQARGSVDYGYTF. This rearrangement joins TRBV4-3 to TRBJ1-2; D possibly corresponds to TRBD1 (6 bases). In germline, CDR1 is LGHNA, CDR2 YSLEER. The CDR3 length is 16 residues. V lost 1 base and J 3 bases, leaving 15 bases between the germline ends.

The chain couples TRBV4-3 to TRBJ2-5; D perhaps matches TRBD2 (6 bases). Germline CDR1 and CDR2: LGHNA and YSLEER. V lost 0 bases to trimming and J lost 4 bases, with 12 bases between them. The CDR3 sequence is 15 residues long. The chain's CDR3 is CASSQDGGSPETQYF. CDR3 DNA: TGCGCCAGCAGCCAAGACGGGGGATCCCCAGAGACCCAGTACTTC.

The rearrangement links TRBV2 to TRBJ1-1; 11 bases match TRBD1. This CDR3 spans 14 amino acids. J was trimmed by 4 bases and V by 4 bases; bases with no gene match: 2. In germline, CDR1 is SNHLY, CDR2 FYNNEI. CDR3 protein: CASSGDRGSTEAFF. Here the CDR3 DNA reads TGTGCCAGCAGTGGGGACAGGGGGAGCACTGAAGCTTTCTTT.

The chain carries TRBV27 and TRBJ1-5; possible D gene TRBD1, 6 bases. CDR1 and CDR2 from the germline V gene are MNHEY and SMNVEV (reference sequence). This CDR3 comprises 16 residues. The V gene lost 2 bases and the J gene lost 6 bases, with 17 bases spanning the gap. The CDR3 loop reads CASSLRPRRGAQPQHF. The CDR3 DNA reads TGTGCCAGCAGTTTACGCCCGAGGCGGGGGGCTCAGCCCCAGCATTTT.

The rearrangement uses TRBV6-5 and TRBJ2-7; D is unresolved. V lost 6 bases and J 7 bases, leaving 10 bases between the germline ends. The length of the CDR3 is 11 residues. Germline CDR1 MNHEY, CDR2 SVGAGI. CDR3 protein: CASSPRGEQYF. The CDR3 DNA is TGTGCCAGCAGCCCTAGAGGAGAGCAGTACTTC.

This clone was recorded only once. The chain uses TRBV7-2 and TRBJ1-1; a possible D gene is TRBD1 (6 bases). Deletions cut 5 bases from V and 1 base from J, with 11 bases between. Germline-derived CDR1 and CDR2 are SGHTA and FQGNSA. This CDR3 is built from 14 residues. The CDR3 DNA reads TGTGCCAGCAGCGCCAGGGGCGGGAACACTGAAGCTTTCTTT. Encoded protein: CASSARGGNTEAFF.

V is TRBV5-1 and J is TRBJ2-3; TRBD2 aligns across 7 bases. The CDR3 loop spans 14 amino acids. Germline trimming cut 0 bases from V and 5 bases from J; bases unmatched to any gene: 3. Germline V gene data show CDR1 as SGHRS and CDR2 as YFSETQ. For the CDR3, the DNA is TGCGCCAGCAGCTTGGAATGGGGGGGAGATACGCAGTATTTT. Translation gives CASSLEWGGDTQYF.

This chain connects TRBV5-5 to TRBJ2-5; TRBD1 is a possible D gene (5 bases). Germline CDR1 SGHKS, CDR2 YYEKEE (reference sequence). The germline V and J ends were trimmed by 1 base and 5 bases, with 12 bases remaining between them. CDR3 length: 14 amino acids. The DNA of the CDR3 is TGTGCCAGCAGCTTGAGCTCAGGGTTGGAGACCCAGTACTTC. Protein: CASSLSSGLETQYF.

This rearrangement joins TRBV6-4 to TRBJ2-1, with 9 nucleotides matching TRBD1. Trimming removed 10 bases from V and 9 bases from J; junction bases left unmatched: 16. The CDR3 has 15 residues. Germline V gene sequence: CDR1 MRHNA, CDR2 SNTAGT. The CDR3 region has the DNA TGTGCCACAAGTCCCGGGACAGGGAAACTCGGTGAGCAGTTCTTC. Residues: CATSPGTGKLGEQFF.

V usage is TRBV5-6 and J usage is TRBJ2-5, with 8 nucleotides matching TRBD2. The CDR3 is made up of 13 amino acids. Germline V CDR1 and CDR2: SGHDT, YYEEEE. The junction had 3 bases not matched to a gene; V was cut back by 3 bases and J by 5 bases. CDR3 amino acids: CASSYGTSETQYF. CDR3 bases: TGTGCCAGCAGCTACGGGACTAGTGAGACCCAGTACTTC.

V is TRBV27 and J is TRBJ2-2; 8 nucleotides line up with TRBD1. The CDR3 spans 14 residues. V was pared by 8 bases and J by 4 bases, with 6 bases of the junction left unmatched. CDR1 and CDR2 from the germline V gene are MNHEY and SMNVEV (reference sequence). CDR3 sequence (DNA): TGTGCCAGCTGCTTCGACAGGGGCACCGGGGAGCTGTTTTTT. The encoded protein is CASCFDRGTGELFF.

The DNA for the CDR3 is TGTGCCAGTAGTATATCGTACAGGGAGGGCAACATTCAGTACTTC. Its protein is CASSISYREGNIQYF. This rearrangement joins TRBV19 to TRBJ2-4, with D possibly being TRBD2 (7 bases). Trimming shortened V by 2 bases and J by 7 bases, and 15 bases separated the two germline ends. From germline, CDR1 is LNHDA and CDR2 SQIVND (reference sequence). The CDR3 loop spans 15 amino acids. Combining the CDR3 with reference TRBV19 and TRBJ2-4 gives the whole variable domain DGGITQSPKYLFRKEGQNVTLSCEQNLNHDAMYWYRQDPGQGLRLIYYSQIVNDFQKGDIAEGYSVSREKKESFPLTVTSAQKNPTAFYLCASSISYREGNIQYFGAGTRLSVL.

The chain employs TRBV7-9 and TRBJ2-7, with TRBD1 matching over 7 bases. The CDR3 is made up of 16 amino acids. Germline values: CDR1 SEHNR, CDR2 FQNEAQ (reference sequence). Germline trimming cut 5 bases from V and 3 bases from J; bases unmatched to any gene: 13. The chain's CDR3 is CASSSRAPQGSYEQYF. The CDR3 DNA is TGTGCCAGCAGCAGCCGGGCCCCACAGGGGAGCTACGAGCAGTACTTC.

The V call is TRBV9, the J call TRBJ2-3; 8 nucleotides agree with TRBD1. The CDR3 is 15 amino acids. Trimming took 3 bases from V and 2 from J; bases not matched to a gene: 5. Germline V lookup: CDR1 SGDLS, CDR2 YYNGEE. CDR3 DNA sequence: TGTGCCAGCAGCGAAAGGGACAGGAACACAGATACGCAGTATTTT. Residues: CASSERDRNTDTQYF.

The chain recombines TRBV7-2 with TRBJ1-1; D ambiguous. The length of the CDR3 is 15 residues. V dropped 0 bases and J dropped 0 bases, with 8 bases sitting between them. Germline V CDR1 and CDR2: SGHTA, FQGNSA. CDR3 amino acids: CASSLAGGMNTEAFF. The CDR3 coding sequence is TGTGCCAGCAGCTTAGCTGGCGGGATGAACACTGAAGCTTTCTTT.

This chain connects TRBV9 to TRBJ2-7; the D gene is possibly TRBD2 (7 bases). The V end was cut by 3 bases, the J end by 7 bases, with 17 bases between. CDR1 is SGDLS and CDR2 is YYNGEE in the germline V gene. The CDR3 runs 14 residues. CDR3 protein: CASSERGGIEEQYF. CDR3 coding DNA: TGTGCCAGCAGCGAGAGGGGGGGTATCGAAGAGCAGTACTTC. The full variable domain, rest sourced from reference TRBV9 and TRBJ2-7, is DSGVTQTPKHLITATGQRVTLRCSPRSGDLSVYWYQQSLDQGLQFLIQYYNGEERAKGNILERFSAQQFPDLHSELNLSSLELGDSALYFCASSERGGIEEQYFGPGTRLTVT.

V gene TRBV6-1 combines with J gene TRBJ2-7; 7 positions match TRBD2. The junction had 14 bases not matched to a gene; V was cut back by 3 bases and J by 0 bases. The V gene's germline CDR1 is MNHNS and CDR2 SASEGT. CDR3 length: 18 amino acids. The chain's CDR3 is CASSDMKLSGKNSYEQYF. CDR3 DNA sequence: TGTGCCAGCAGTGACATGAAACTGAGCGGGAAAAACTCCTACGAGCAGTACTTC.

The chain combines TRBV7-9 with TRBJ1-5, with a tentative D call TRBD1 (5 bases). The length of the CDR3 is 15 residues. Trimming shortened V by 1 base and J by 4 bases, and 11 bases separated the two germline ends. Germline V gene lookup returns CDR1 SEHNR and CDR2 FQNEAQ (reference sequence). The CDR3 is CASSLGGSNNQPQHF. The CDR3 DNA reads as TGTGCCAGCAGCTTAGGGGGCAGCAATAATCAGCCCCAGCATTTT.

The rearrangement joins TRBV12-5 to TRBJ2-5; 8 bases match TRBD2. The tail of the sequence fits TRBJ2-7 better, so the J call may be wrong. Germline CDR1 LGHNT, CDR2 FRNRAP. There are 15 residues in the CDR3. The CDR3 protein is CASGLVRRGAYEQYF. DNA for the CDR3: TGTGCTAGTGGTTTGGTTCGGCGGGGGGCCTACGAGCAGTACTTC.

The chain uses TRBV14 and TRBJ1-1; D gene ambiguous. The CDR3 spans 14 residues. Germline CDR1 is SGHDN and CDR2 is FVKESK. V was pared by 4 bases and J by 0 bases, with 9 bases between. CDR3 bases: TGTGCCAGCAGCCTTCCGGGATTGAACACTGAAGCTTTCTTT. This translates into CASSLPGLNTEAFF. Supplemented by reference TRBV14 and TRBJ1-1, the full variable domain reads EAGVTQFPSHSVIEKGQTVTLRCDPISGHDNLYWYRRVMGKEIKFLLHFVKESKQDESGMPNNRFLAERTGGTYSTLKVQPAELEDSGVYFCASSLPGLNTEAFFGQGTRLTVV.

This CDR3 is CASSLPQGRAFF. CDR3 DNA: TGTGCCAGCAGCCTTCCACAGGGACGGGCTTTCTTT. The chain couples TRBV7-2 to TRBJ1-1; the D gene is possibly TRBD1 (6 bases). The CDR3 length is 12 residues. Trimming took off 5 bases at V and 11 bases at J, with 15 bases between the two ends. The germline CDR1 and CDR2 sequences are SGHTA and FQGNSA.

As concerns this clone: This specimen includes other DNA sequences encoding the same CDR3. The chain employs TRBV5-6 and TRBJ2-7; 8 positions match TRBD2. The CDR3 extends over 14 amino acids. The ends lost 5 bases at V and 3 bases at J; junction bases unmatched: 7. The V gene's germline CDR1 is SGHDT and CDR2 YYEEEE. CDR3 in amino acids: CASRVAGKGYEQYF. The CDR3 DNA is TGTGCCAGCAGGGTAGCGGGGAAAGGCTACGAGCAGTACTTC.

This sequence joins TRBV7-9 and TRBJ2-1; D gene uncertain. CDR3 size: 14 residues. Germline CDR1 SEHNR, CDR2 FQNEAQ (reference sequence). V gave up 5 bases and J gave up 1 base, with 9 bases separating them. This chain's CDR3 is CASSPSISYNEQFF. DNA for the CDR3: TGTGCCAGCAGCCCGAGTATATCCTACAATGAGCAGTTCTTC.